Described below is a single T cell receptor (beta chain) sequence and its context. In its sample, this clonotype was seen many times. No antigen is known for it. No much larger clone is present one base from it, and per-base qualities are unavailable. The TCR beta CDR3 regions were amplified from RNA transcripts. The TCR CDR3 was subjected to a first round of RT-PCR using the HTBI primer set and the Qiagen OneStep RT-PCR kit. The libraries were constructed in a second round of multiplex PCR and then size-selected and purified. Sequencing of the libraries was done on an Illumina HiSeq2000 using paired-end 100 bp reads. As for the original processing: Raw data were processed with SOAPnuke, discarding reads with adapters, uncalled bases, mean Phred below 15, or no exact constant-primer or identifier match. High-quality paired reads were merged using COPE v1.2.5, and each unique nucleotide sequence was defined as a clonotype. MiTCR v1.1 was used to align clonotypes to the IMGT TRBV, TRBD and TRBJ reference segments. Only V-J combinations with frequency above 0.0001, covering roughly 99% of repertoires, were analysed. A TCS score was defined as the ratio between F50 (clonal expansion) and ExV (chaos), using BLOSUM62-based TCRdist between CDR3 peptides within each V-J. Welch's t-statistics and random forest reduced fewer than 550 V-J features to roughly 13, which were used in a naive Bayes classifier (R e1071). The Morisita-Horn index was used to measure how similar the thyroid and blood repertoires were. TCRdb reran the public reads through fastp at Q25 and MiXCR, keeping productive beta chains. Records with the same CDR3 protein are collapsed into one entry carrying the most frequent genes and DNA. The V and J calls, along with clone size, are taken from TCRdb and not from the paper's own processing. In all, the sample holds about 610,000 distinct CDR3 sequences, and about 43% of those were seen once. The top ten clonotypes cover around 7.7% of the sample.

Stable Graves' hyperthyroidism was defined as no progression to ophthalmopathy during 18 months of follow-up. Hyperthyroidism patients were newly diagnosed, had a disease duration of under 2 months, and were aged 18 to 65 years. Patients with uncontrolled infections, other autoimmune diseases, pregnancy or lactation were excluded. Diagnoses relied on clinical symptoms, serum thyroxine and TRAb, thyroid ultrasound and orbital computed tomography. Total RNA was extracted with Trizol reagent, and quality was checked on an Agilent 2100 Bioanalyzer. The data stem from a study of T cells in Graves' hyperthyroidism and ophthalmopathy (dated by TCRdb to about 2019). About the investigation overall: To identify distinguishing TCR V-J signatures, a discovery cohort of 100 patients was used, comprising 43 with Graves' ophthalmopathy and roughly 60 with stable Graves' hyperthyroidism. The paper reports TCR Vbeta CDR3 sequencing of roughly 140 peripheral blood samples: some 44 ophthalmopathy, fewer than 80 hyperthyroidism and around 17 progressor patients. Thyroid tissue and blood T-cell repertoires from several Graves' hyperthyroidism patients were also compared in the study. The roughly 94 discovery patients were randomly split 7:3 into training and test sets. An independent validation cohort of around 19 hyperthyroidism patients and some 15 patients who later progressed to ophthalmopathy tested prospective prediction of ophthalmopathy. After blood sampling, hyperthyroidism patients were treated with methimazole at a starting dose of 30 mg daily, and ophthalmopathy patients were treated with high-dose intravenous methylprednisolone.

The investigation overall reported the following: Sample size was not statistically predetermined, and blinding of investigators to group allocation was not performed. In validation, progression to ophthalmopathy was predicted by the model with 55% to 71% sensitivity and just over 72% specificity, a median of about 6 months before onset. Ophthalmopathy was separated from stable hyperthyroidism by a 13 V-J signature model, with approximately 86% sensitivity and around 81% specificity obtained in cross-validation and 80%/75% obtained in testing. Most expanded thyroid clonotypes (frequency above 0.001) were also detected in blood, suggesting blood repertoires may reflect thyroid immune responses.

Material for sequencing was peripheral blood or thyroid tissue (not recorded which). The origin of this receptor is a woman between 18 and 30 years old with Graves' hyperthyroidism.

In nucleotide form, the sequence is TGCGCCAGCAGCCAAGATCCGGCAGGGGAGGGCAATCAGCCCCAGCATTTT. Its amino acids are CASSQDPAGEGNQPQHF. The chain couples TRBV4-1 to TRBJ1-5; the best D guess is TRBD1, with 6 bases matching. Trimming removed 0 bases from V and 2 bases from J, leaving 14 bases between the germline ends. Reading the germline V gene gives CDR1 MGHRA and CDR2 YSYEKL. Spanning cysteine to phenylalanine, the CDR3 consists of 17 amino acids. The only DNA kept is the CDR3, 51 bases in frame from the first base.